This T cell receptor beta chain appears in the sequencing data of a study of OX40 agonist ivuxolimab in advanced cancers. About the research overall: Patients enrolled in dose escalation were diagnosed with hepatocellular carcinoma, melanoma, renal cell or head and neck cancer. Partial responses, seen in three patients, involved one hepatocellular carcinoma and two cutaneous melanomas.

The V gene lost 4 bases and the J gene lost 6 bases, with 27 bases spanning the gap. The CDR3 is 19 residues long. Germline lookup yields CDR1 LGHNA and CDR2 YNFKEQ. If patients had autoimmune disease history or systemic immunosuppression, they were excluded. Peripheral blood came from all dose cohorts at three timepoints. Clones were read by immunoSEQ multiplex PCR, and TCRdb kept only the in-frame ones, dropping some. The data show tens of thousands of clones, approximately 84% seen once. The clonotype originates from an adult with an advanced solid tumor such as melanoma, head and neck, liver or kidney cancer. The chain links TRBV4-2 to TRBJ1-4; D may be TRBD1 (6 bases). This specimen was CD4+ or CD8+ T cells sorted from blood, taken in a trial of the OX40 agonist ivuxolimab. DNA of the CDR3: TGTGCCAGCAGCCGAGGACCGCAGGGGTCCCCTCTCGGCGATGAAAAACTGTTTTTT. It yields the protein CASSRGPQGSPLGDEKLFF.